This TCR beta chain was observed in a study of beta chain features in type 1 diabetes. Study results and limitations: TCRB CDR3s from Type 1 diabetes patients were moderately but significantly shorter in all four CD4+ subsets. Patients and controls would be equally affected if PCR favored shorter templates.

Blood was collected once per donor into heparin, averaging approximately 110 mL. Trimming stripped 3 bases from V and 1 base from J, with 19 bases between. CDR3 length: 18 amino acids. Per germline, CDR1 KGHSH and CDR2 LQKENI. As to this clone: Antigen specificity is unknown.

Since all of the isolated RNA was reverse transcribed, expressed TCRB transcripts were what got sequenced. The average output of naive, central memory and regulatory T cell samples was 3.6 million or so reads. The repertoire was sequenced with immunoSEQ multiplex PCR; TCRdb's copy has only in-frame clones and lacks some. The sample carries nearly 350,000 clones, under 8.5% recorded once. This sequence was found in a woman aged 18-35 years in good health. The sample was central memory CD4+ T cells from blood. The chain recombines TRBV18 with TRBJ2-4; tentative D call: TRBD2 (7 bases). The CDR3 DNA sequence: TGTGCCAGCTCACCCCTGAGTGGCGGGGGCTCGGCCAAAAACATTCAGTACTTC. Translated: CASSPLSGGGSAKNIQYF.